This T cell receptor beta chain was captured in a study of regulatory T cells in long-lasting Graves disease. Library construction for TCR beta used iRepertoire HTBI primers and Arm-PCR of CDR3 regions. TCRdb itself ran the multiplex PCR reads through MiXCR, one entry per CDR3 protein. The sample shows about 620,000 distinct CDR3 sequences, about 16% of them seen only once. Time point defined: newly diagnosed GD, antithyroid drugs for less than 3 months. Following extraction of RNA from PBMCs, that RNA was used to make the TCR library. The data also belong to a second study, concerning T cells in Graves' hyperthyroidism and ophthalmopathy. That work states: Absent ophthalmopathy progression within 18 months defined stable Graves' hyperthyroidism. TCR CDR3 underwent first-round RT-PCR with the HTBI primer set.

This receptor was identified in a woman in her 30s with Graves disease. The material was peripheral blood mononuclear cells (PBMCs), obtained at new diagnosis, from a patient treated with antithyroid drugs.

This CDR3 reads CASSLSYTNSPLHF. The DNA for the CDR3 is TGTGCCAGCAGTCTCTCCTACACGAATTCACCCCTCCACTTT. V usage is TRBV28 and J usage is TRBJ1-6; D ambiguous. Germline assignment: CDR1 MDHEN and CDR2 SYDVKM. This CDR3 is built from 14 residues. With 5 bases removed from V and 7 bases from J, the gap between germline ends came to 12 bases.